This passage covers 13 T cell receptor beta chains from one sample sequenced in a study of T cells in Graves' hyperthyroidism and ophthalmopathy. Regions amplified from RNA transcripts were the TCR beta CDR3 regions. During a first-round RT-PCR of the TCR CDR3, the HTBI primer set was used. TCRdb itself ran the multiplex PCR reads through MiXCR, one entry per CDR3 protein. Among a few hundred thousand distinct CDR3 sequences listed, just over 45% were seen once. Sequenced: peripheral blood or thyroid tissue (not recorded which). Receptors originate from a woman aged 18-30 years with Graves' hyperthyroidism.

In regard to this clonotype: No DNA is shown, since the ends of the CDR3 on it are uncertain; the CDR3 is the one TCRdb lists. The chain combines TRBV24-1 with TRBJ1-2. The CDR3 length equals 18 residues, ends included. Per germline, CDR1 KGHDR and CDR2 SFDVKD. CDR3: CATASSYNEQFFGYGYTF.

This sequence joins TRBV7-9 and TRBJ1-3; no reliable D call. V was trimmed by 1 base and J by 7 bases, leaving 14 bases between them. Germline lookup yields CDR1 SEHNR and CDR2 FQNEAQ (reference sequence). CDR3 length equals 15 residues. In nucleotides, the CDR3 is TGTGCCAGCAGCTTAGGATCCGGGCAGGCTAACACCATATATTTT. This sequence encodes CASSLGSGQANTIYF. Based on the CDR3 plus reference TRBV7-9 and TRBJ1-3, the full variable domain is DTGVSQNPRHKITKRGQNVTFRCDPISEHNRLYWYRQTLGQGPEFLTYFQNEAQLEKSRLLSDRFSAERPKGSFSTLEIQRTEQGDSAMYLCASSLGSGQANTIYFGEGSWLTVV.

The chain joins TRBV13 to TRBJ1-2; TRBD1 is a possible D gene (5 bases). CDR3 length: 17 residues. V gave up 6 bases and J gave up 6 bases, with 26 bases separating them. The germline gives CDR1 PRHDT, CDR2 FYEKMQ (reference sequence). CDR3 DNA: TGTGCCAGCAGAACTACCCCGGGACTAGCGGGAGACCATGGCTACACCTTC. Amino acid sequence: CASRTTPGLAGDHGYTF.

There are many counts of this clonotype. The chain has TRBV7-8 and TRBJ2-7; D perhaps matches TRBD1 (5 bases). Germline V lookup: CDR1 SGHVS, CDR2 FQNEAQ. Between the trimmed V and J ends, which lost 6 bases and 2 bases, there was a span of 23 bases. CDR3 length: 17 amino acids. The CDR3 DNA follows: TGTGCCAGCAGACCCTTGACAGTCTCAGCCAGGCCCTACGAGCAGTACTTC. Protein: CASRPLTVSARPYEQYF.

This clonotype was recorded once. V usage is TRBV7-2 and J usage is TRBJ2-6, with 8 bases aligning to TRBD1. V lost 5 bases, J lost 1 base, and 7 bases stayed unmatched. This CDR3 has 17 amino acids. Germline V gene data show CDR1 as SGHTA and CDR2 as FQGNSA. The CDR3 protein is CASSLGQGYSGANVLTF. CDR3 in DNA: TGTGCCAGCAGCCTTGGACAGGGATATTCTGGGGCCAACGTCCTGACTTTC. Combining the CDR3 with reference TRBV7-2 and TRBJ2-6 gives the whole variable domain GAGVSQSPSNKVTEKGKDVELRCDPISGHTALYWYRQSLGQGLEFLIYFQGNSAPDKSGLPSDRFSAERTGGSVSTLTIQRTQQEDSAVYLCASSLGQGYSGANVLTFGAGSRLTVL.

A few counts support this clonotype. The chain carries TRBV18 and TRBJ2-5, with D perhaps matching TRBD1 (5 bases). CDR3 size: 19 residues. Trimming pared 3 bases from V and 1 base from J, leaving 24 bases between. Germline V gene sequence: CDR1 KGHSH, CDR2 LQKENI. The CDR3 DNA reads as TGTGCCAGCTCACCGTGGGTGGTGGTGCGTTACAGGATCCAAGAGACCCAGTACTTC. Its protein is CASSPWVVVRYRIQETQYF. Drawing the rest from reference TRBV18 and TRBJ2-5, the complete variable domain is NAGVMQNPRHLVRRRGQEARLRCSPMKGHSHVYWYRQLPEEGLKFMVYLQKENIIDESGMPKERFSAEFPKEGPSILRIQQVVRGDSAAYFCASSPWVVVRYRIQETQYFGPGTRLLVL.

This clonotype was found many times. V and J are TRBV2 and TRBJ2-7; weak D call: TRBD2 (6 bases). V shed 2 bases and J shed 2 bases, with 10 bases lying between them. Germline lookup yields CDR1 SNHLY and CDR2 FYNNEI. This CDR3 region has 14 residues. The CDR3: CASSESGYPYEQYF. In nucleotides, the CDR3 is TGTGCCAGCAGTGAAAGCGGGTACCCCTACGAGCAGTACTTC.

The V gene is TRBV5-1, the J gene TRBJ2-2; 7 bases match TRBD1. Looked up from germline, CDR1 is SGHRS and CDR2 is YFSETQ. The CDR3 runs to 18 residues. V shed 4 bases and J 1 base; nucleotides not matched to a gene: 13. The chain's CDR3 is CASSQIPPGQMNTGELFF. The CDR3 coding sequence is TGCGCCAGCAGCCAAATCCCCCCGGGACAGATGAACACCGGGGAGCTGTTTTTT.

This chain connects TRBV12-3 or TRBV12-4 to TRBJ1-2, with 7 bases aligning to TRBD1. Trimming removed 5 bases from V and 8 bases from J; junction bases left unmatched: 5. CDR3 size: 12 residues. In nucleotides, the CDR3 is TGTGCCAGCAGTCCCACAGGGGTGGGCTACACCTTC. It is translated as CASSPTGVGYTF.

The chain links TRBV6-5 to TRBJ2-2; D is uncertain. The CDR3 extends over 16 amino acids. From germline, CDR1 is MNHEY and CDR2 SVGAGI. V lost 0 bases and J lost 3, with 11 bases in between. The CDR3 nucleotides read TGTGCCAGCAGTTACTCTAAATGGCAGTACACCGGGGAGCTGTTTTTT. It translates to CASSYSKWQYTGELFF.

V usage is TRBV2 and J usage is TRBJ1-5; D perhaps matches TRBD1 (5 bases). With 4 bases removed from V and 1 base from J, the gap between germline ends came to 14 bases. This CDR3 spans 16 amino acids. CDR1 and CDR2 (germline): SNHLY, FYNNEI. For the CDR3, the DNA is TGTGCCAGCAGTGCTAGAGAGGGGCCAAGCAATCAGCCCCAGCATTTT. Amino acids: CASSAREGPSNQPQHF.

A remark on this clonotype: One end of the junction is discordant with germline, which a read error may explain. The chain carries TRBV10-3 and TRBJ1-2; no clear D. The CDR3 is 12 amino acids. Germline assignment: CDR1 ENHRY and CDR2 SYGVKD. CDR3 bases: TGTGCCACCAGGAGAGATAACTATGGCCACACCTTC. Its translation is CATRRDNYGHTF.

This clonotype was seen many times. The gene calls are TRBV20-1 and TRBJ1-5; 7 bases match TRBD1. Germline V gene data show CDR1 as DFQATT and CDR2 as SNEGSKA (reference sequence). J gave up 6 bases and V 6 bases, and 11 bases lay outside the gene matches. This CDR3 spans 14 amino acids. DNA of the CDR3: TGCAGTGCCGCACAGGACAGGCGGGGTCAGCCCCAGCATTTT. Protein sequence: CSAAQDRRGQPQHF.